The 22 T cell receptor beta chains below all came from one sample that was sequenced in a study of CXCR3-negative and CXCR3-positive naive CD8 T cells. Antigens of these TCRs are unknown. General study findings and limits: CXCR3-positive naive cells carried more hydrophobic TRB CDR3s than CXCR3-negative naive cells did.

The libraries of TRB cDNA were constructed through 5' RACE using UMI labels. One entry per CDR3 protein, without DNA, is what TCRdb gives after re-calling the 5' RACE reads. Seen in this sample are approximately 90,000 distinct CDR3 sequences; the ten most common clones hold 0.5% to 0.55%. The sequenced material came from naive CXCR3+ CD8+ T cells from blood. Sample subset: CD45RO-CCR7+CD27+CD95- naive CD8+ T cells expressing CXCR3 (TNR3+). Every receptor here comes from a human donor in good health. Some clones in this sample may be carry-over from other donors' samples.

The chain joins TRBV7-9 to TRBJ2-1; the TRBD2 assignment by TCRdb is unverifiable without DNA. This CDR3 comprises 14 residues. Germline loops: CDR1 SEHNR, CDR2 FQNEAQ (reference sequence). CDR3 sequence reads: CASSSSTSAGEQFF.

J is TRBJ1-5 and V is TRBV5-1; TCRdb names TRBD1, which stays unverified in the absence of DNA. Germline CDR1 and CDR2: SGHRS and YFSETQ. The CDR3 is 15 amino acids. CDR3 loop: CASSLGQGSNQPQHF.

The chain uses TRBV20-1 and TRBJ2-1; the TCRdb D gene call, TRBD2, has no DNA to confirm it. Germline V lookup: CDR1 DFQATT, CDR2 SNEGSKA (reference sequence). The CDR3 contains 13 residues. The CDR3 loop is CSASNGGDNEQFF.

The chain is built from TRBV29-1 and TRBJ2-1; TCRdb reports TRBD2, a call that lacks DNA to check it against. CDR1 and CDR2 (germline): SQVTM, ANQGSEA. The CDR3 is 16 residues long. CDR3 amino acids: CSVDGRSPLLYNEQLF.

V usage is TRBV11-2 and J usage is TRBJ2-7; TCRdb outputs TRBD1, but without DNA this stays unchecked. The germline gives CDR1 SGHAT, CDR2 FQNNGV. This CDR3 has 16 amino acids. The CDR3 spells CASSLDRTGVIYEQYF.

The J gene is TRBJ2-5, the V gene TRBV7-2; TCRdb's D call of TRBD2 is untestable without DNA. Per the germline V gene, CDR1 is SGHTA and CDR2 is FQGNSA. This CDR3 is built from 15 residues. CDR3 in amino acids: CASSFGASAEETQYF. Variable domain in full (rest from reference TRBV7-2 and TRBJ2-5): GAGVSQSPSNKVTEKGKDVELRCDPISGHTALYWYRQSLGQGLEFLIYFQGNSAPDKSGLPSDRFSAERTGGSVSTLTIQRTQQEDSAVYLCASSFGASAEETQYFGPGTRLLVL.

The chain employs TRBV12-3 or TRBV12-4 and TRBJ2-1; TCRdb indicates TRBD2, and absent DNA this call remains unverified. CDR3 size: 15 residues. The CDR3 region is CASSSRTSGGHEQFF.

The chain uses TRBV7-6 and TRBJ2-7; TCRdb indicates TRBD1, and absent DNA this call remains unverified. The CDR3 runs 13 residues. Germline-derived CDR1 and CDR2 are SGHVS and FNYEAQ. The CDR3 reads CASSRGPIYEQYF.

This chain links TRBV4-1 with TRBJ2-1. CDR1 is MGHRA and CDR2 is YSYEKL in the germline V gene. The length of the CDR3 is 12 residues. CDR3 in amino acids: CASSQVMGEQFF.

The rearrangement links TRBV6-5 to TRBJ1-1. Germline values: CDR1 MNHEY, CDR2 SVGAGI. The CDR3 totals 12 residues. The CDR3 sequence: CASRAVNTEAFF.

The rearrangement uses TRBV11-2 and TRBJ2-1; with no DNA, the TCRdb D assignment of TRBD2 cannot be verified. This CDR3 spans 19 amino acids. CDR1 and CDR2 from the germline V gene are SGHAT and FQNNGV. CDR3 amino acids: CASSLVGTSGGSSYNEQFF.

The gene calls are TRBV25-1 and TRBJ2-5; TCRdb's assignment of TRBD1 cannot be checked, as there is no DNA. The CDR3 is 12 residues long. Germline-derived CDR1 and CDR2 are MGHDK and SYGVNS. The CDR3 sequence is CASRATGRNWYF.

V gene TRBV13 combines with J gene TRBJ2-7. Per germline, CDR1 PRHDT and CDR2 FYEKMQ (reference sequence). CDR3 length: 15 amino acids. The CDR3 loop is CASSLGKTGTYEQYF.

The V and J genes are TRBV6-2 or TRBV6-3 and TRBJ2-6; TCRdb's assignment of TRBD1 cannot be checked, as there is no DNA. Germline lookup yields CDR1 MNHEY and CDR2 SVGEGT. CDR3 length equals 17 residues. CDR3 loop: CASFFDRSSSGANVLTF.

The chain links TRBV20-1 to TRBJ2-7. This CDR3 is 15 amino acids long. Germline V gives CDR1 DFQATT, CDR2 SNEGSKA (reference sequence). This CDR3 reads CSARWIDRSSYEQYF.

This chain joins TRBV7-8 and TRBJ2-7; TCRdb selects TRBD2, and the lack of DNA leaves this call unchecked. Per the germline V gene, CDR1 is SGHVS and CDR2 is FQNEAQ. The CDR3 length is 13 residues. The CDR3 reads CVSSLAGAPEQYF.

This chain links TRBV28 with TRBJ1-3; TCRdb's D call, TRBD1, is unchecked because there is no DNA. Germline lookup yields CDR1 MDHEN and CDR2 SYDVKM. The CDR3 has 16 residues. Here the CDR3 reads CASSDGAGRLLNAIYF.

The CDR3 reads CASSLVAENTGELFF. This chain uses TRBV5-1 with TRBJ2-2. This CDR3 is 15 amino acids long. CDR1 and CDR2 (germline): SGHRS, YFSETQ.

This chain uses TRBV18 with TRBJ2-7; the D call from TCRdb, TRBD1, cannot be confirmed without DNA. The germline gives CDR1 KGHSH, CDR2 LQKENI. There are 14 residues in the CDR3. CDR3 amino acids: CASSPWDRAFEQYF.

This chain joins TRBV28 and TRBJ1-1. The CDR3 loop spans 14 amino acids. CDR1 and CDR2 from the germline V gene are MDHEN and SYDVKM. The CDR3 here is CASSPPDLNTEAFF.

The rearrangement uses TRBV28 and TRBJ1-3; as DNA is missing, the TRBD1 call by TCRdb cannot be tested. Germline CDR1 reads MDHEN; CDR2 reads SYDVKM. The CDR3 is made up of 16 amino acids. This CDR3 is CASSSPVTDTGNTIYF.

V is TRBV5-1 and J is TRBJ1-1. Germline V CDR1 and CDR2: SGHRS, YFSETQ. This CDR3 region has 13 residues. CDR3: CASSLAWSTEAFF.